The 11 T cell receptor beta chains below all came from one sample that was sequenced in a study of T-cell reconstitution after alpha-beta-depleted transplantation in children. It was with unique molecular identifiers that the TCRbeta library was prepared. TCRdb passed the PCR reads through MiXCR, listing each CDR3 protein once. This table has about 400,000 distinct CDR3 sequences, 20% appearing once. The sample consisted of PBMCs from the stem cell graft donor, taken from the stem cell graft. These receptors originate from a human donor who donated a stem cell graft to a child with acute myeloid leukemia.

The table lists this clonotype with many counts. The rearrangement uses TRBV5-5 and TRBJ2-5; D gene ambiguous. This CDR3 is 18 amino acids long. Germline CDR1 reads SGHKS; CDR2 reads YYEKEE (reference sequence). Deletions cut 0 bases from V and 5 bases from J, with 23 bases between. The CDR3 protein is CASSLVVMRSRRLETQYF. In DNA form, the CDR3 reads TGTGCCAGCAGCTTGGTGGTAATGAGATCCCGAAGGCTGGAGACCCAGTACTTC.

V is TRBV9 and J is TRBJ2-7; perhaps TRBD1 as D (7 bases). CDR1 and CDR2 (germline): SGDLS, YYNGEE. The CDR3 runs 16 residues. V lost 3 bases and J lost 1, with 17 bases in between. The CDR3 nucleotides are TGTGCCAGCAGCGAATTCTCGACAGGGAGGTCCTACGAGCAGTACTTC. The encoded protein is CASSEFSTGRSYEQYF.

V gene TRBV10-3 combines with J gene TRBJ2-3; TRBD2 aligns across 10 bases. This CDR3 has 19 amino acids. After removal of 0 bases from V and 0 bases from J, the junction contained 9 bases not matched to a gene. Germline V gene data show CDR1 as ENHRY and CDR2 as SYGVKD. The CDR3, as DNA: TGTGCCATCAGTGAGTCCGCTCTGACTAGCGGGTCTAGCACAGATACGCAGTATTTT. This translates into CAISESALTSGSSTDTQYF.

The V gene is TRBV25-1, the J gene TRBJ2-1; perhaps TRBD2 as D (5 bases). Trimming cost V 2 bases and J 0 bases, with 17 bases left between them. The CDR3 loop spans 18 amino acids. CDR1 is MGHDK and CDR2 is SYGVNS in the germline V gene. CDR3 sequence: CASSEPKVGERSYNEQFF. The CDR3 coding sequence is TGTGCCAGCAGTGAACCTAAAGTCGGGGAGCGCTCCTACAATGAGCAGTTCTTC.

This clonotype was seen only a few times. This chain links TRBV10-2 with TRBJ2-3; TRBD1 aligns across 9 bases. The CDR3 runs to 16 residues. Germline V gene lookup returns CDR1 WSHSY and CDR2 SAAADI. J was trimmed by 2 bases and V by 3 bases; bases with no gene match: 6. The CDR3 nucleotides are TGCGCCAGCAGTGAAACCGGGACAGGGTACACAGATACGCAGTATTTT. Translated, it gives CASSETGTGYTDTQYF.

This clonotype came up a few times. The V gene is TRBV27, the J gene TRBJ2-3; 7 bases match TRBD1. From germline, CDR1 is MNHEY and CDR2 SMNVEV (reference sequence). Trimming removed 6 bases from V and 0 bases from J; junction bases left unmatched: 3. CDR3 length equals 14 residues. DNA of the CDR3: TGTGCCAGCAGGCGACAGGGTAGCACAGATACGCAGTATTTT. Its translation is CASRRQGSTDTQYF.

This clonotype was detected only a few times. The rearrangement uses TRBV6-5 and TRBJ1-2, with D hard to call. The V and J ends lost 6 bases and 2 bases respectively, with 13 bases between them. There are 14 residues in the CDR3. Germline V gene lookup returns CDR1 MNHEY and CDR2 SVGAGI. CDR3 sequence: CASRLLRENYGYTF. In nucleotides, the CDR3 is TGTGCCAGCAGATTACTTCGGGAAAACTATGGCTACACCTTC.

In its sample, this clonotype was seen many times. The chain combines TRBV29-1 with TRBJ2-7, with 8 bases fitting TRBD1. J gave up 4 bases and V 7 bases, and 15 bases lay outside the gene matches. The CDR3 has 15 amino acids. The germline CDR1 and CDR2 sequences are SQVTM and ANQGSEA. For the CDR3, the DNA is TGCAGCGCCATCAGTTCGGACAGGGAGAGTTACGAGCAGTACTTC. It encodes CSAISSDRESYEQYF.

V gene TRBV7-9 combines with J gene TRBJ2-1, with D unclear. Trimming stripped 8 bases from V and 5 bases from J, with 7 bases between. The CDR3 has 11 amino acids. The germline gives CDR1 SEHNR, CDR2 FQNEAQ (reference sequence). CDR3 coding DNA: TGTGCCAGCCGGCTAGACAATGAGCAGTTCTTC. It translates to CASRLDNEQFF.

V gene TRBV12-3 or TRBV12-4 combines with J gene TRBJ1-3, with 7 bases fitting TRBD1. This CDR3 is built from 17 residues. Trimming took 6 bases from V and 1 from J; bases not matched to a gene: 12. CDR3 DNA sequence: TGTGCCAGCAGCGATACGAACAGGGGCCCTTCTGGAAACACCATATATTTT. Amino acid sequence: CASSDTNRGPSGNTIYF.

The chain uses TRBV29-1 and TRBJ1-1; TRBD1 matches 8 bases. V was pared by 6 bases and J by 0 bases, with 6 bases of the junction left unmatched. The CDR3 sequence is 14 residues long. Germline loops: CDR1 SQVTM, CDR2 ANQGSEA. The CDR3 sequence: CSVPRTGMNTEAFF. The CDR3 DNA reads TGCAGCGTACCAAGGACAGGGATGAACACTGAAGCTTTCTTT.